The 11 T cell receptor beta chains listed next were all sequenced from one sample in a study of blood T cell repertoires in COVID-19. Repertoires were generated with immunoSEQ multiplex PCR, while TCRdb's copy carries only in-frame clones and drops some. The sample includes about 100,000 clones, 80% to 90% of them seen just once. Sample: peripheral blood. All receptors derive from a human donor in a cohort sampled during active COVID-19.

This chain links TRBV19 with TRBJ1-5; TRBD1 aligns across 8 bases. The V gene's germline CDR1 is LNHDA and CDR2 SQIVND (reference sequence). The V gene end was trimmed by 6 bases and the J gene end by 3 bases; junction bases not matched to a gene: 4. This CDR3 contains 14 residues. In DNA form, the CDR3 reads TGTGCCAGTAGGACGGGACAGGTCAATCAGCCCCAGCATTTT. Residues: CASRTGQVNQPQHF.

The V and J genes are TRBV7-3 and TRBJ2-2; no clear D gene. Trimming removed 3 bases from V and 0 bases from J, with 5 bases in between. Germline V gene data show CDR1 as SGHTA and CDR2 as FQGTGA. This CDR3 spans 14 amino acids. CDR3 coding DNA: TGTGCCAGCAGCTTTAGCTCGAACACCGGGGAGCTGTTTTTT. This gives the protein CASSFSSNTGELFF.

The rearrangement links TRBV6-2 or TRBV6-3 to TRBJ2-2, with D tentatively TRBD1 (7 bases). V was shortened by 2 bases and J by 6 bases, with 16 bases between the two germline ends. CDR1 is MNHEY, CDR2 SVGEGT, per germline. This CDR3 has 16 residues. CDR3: CASSYLKTGRPGELFF. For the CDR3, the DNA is TGTGCCAGCAGTTACCTCAAGACAGGGAGGCCCGGGGAGCTGTTTTTT.

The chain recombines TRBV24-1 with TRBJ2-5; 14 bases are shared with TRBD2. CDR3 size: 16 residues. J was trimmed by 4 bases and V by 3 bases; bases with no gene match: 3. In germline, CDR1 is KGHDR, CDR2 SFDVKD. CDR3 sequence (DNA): TGTGCCACCAGTGATCGACTAGCGGGAGGGTTAGAGACCCAGTACTTC. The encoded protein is CATSDRLAGGLETQYF.

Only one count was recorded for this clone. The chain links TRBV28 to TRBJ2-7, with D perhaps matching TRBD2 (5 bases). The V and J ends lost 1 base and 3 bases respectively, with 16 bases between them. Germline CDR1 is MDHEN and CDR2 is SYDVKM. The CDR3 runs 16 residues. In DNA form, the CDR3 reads TGTGCCAGCAGTTTATTTACCGGAGGCAGGTTCTACGAGCAGTACTTC. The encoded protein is CASSLFTGGRFYEQYF.

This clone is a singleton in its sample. The CDR3 DNA follows: TGTGCCAGCAGCCAGAGGACAGGGAACACTGAAGCTTTCTTT. This codes for CASSQRTGNTEAFF. V gene TRBV4-2 combines with J gene TRBJ1-1, with 7 bases matching TRBD1. The trim removed 3 bases at V and 1 base at J, leaving 2 bases unmatched. Germline lookup yields CDR1 LGHNA and CDR2 YNFKEQ. The CDR3 sequence is 14 residues long.

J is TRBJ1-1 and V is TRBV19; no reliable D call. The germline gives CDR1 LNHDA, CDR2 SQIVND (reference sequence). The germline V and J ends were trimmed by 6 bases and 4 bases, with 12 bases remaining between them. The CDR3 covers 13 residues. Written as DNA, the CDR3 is TGTGCCAGTAGCGAGCGTTCAAGCACTGAAGCTTTCTTT. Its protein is CASSERSSTEAFF.

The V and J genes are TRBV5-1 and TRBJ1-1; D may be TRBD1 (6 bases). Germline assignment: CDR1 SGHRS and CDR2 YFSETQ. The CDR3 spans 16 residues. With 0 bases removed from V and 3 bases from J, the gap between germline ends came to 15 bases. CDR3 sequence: CASSLVFRGGDTEAFF. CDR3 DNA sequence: TGCGCCAGCAGCTTGGTCTTCAGGGGTGGGGACACTGAAGCTTTCTTT.

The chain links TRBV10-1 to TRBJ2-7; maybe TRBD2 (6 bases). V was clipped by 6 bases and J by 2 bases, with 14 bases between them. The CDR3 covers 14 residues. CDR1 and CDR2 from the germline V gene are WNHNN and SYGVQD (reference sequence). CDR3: CASSASGDPYEQYF. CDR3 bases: TGCGCCAGCAGCGCTTCGGGGGATCCCTACGAGCAGTACTTC.

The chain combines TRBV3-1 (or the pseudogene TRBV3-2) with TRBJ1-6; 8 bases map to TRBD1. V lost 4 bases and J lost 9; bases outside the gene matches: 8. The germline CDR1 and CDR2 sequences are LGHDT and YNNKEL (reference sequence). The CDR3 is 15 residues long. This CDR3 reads CASSPVTGEGSPLHF. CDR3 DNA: TGTGCCAGCAGCCCTGTGACAGGGGAGGGTTCACCCCTCCACTTT.

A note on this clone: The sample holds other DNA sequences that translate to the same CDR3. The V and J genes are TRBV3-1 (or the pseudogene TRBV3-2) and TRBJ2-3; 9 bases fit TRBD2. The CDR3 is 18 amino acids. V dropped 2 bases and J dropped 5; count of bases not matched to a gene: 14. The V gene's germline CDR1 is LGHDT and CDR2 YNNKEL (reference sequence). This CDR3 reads CASSQLVPSGKYLDTQYF. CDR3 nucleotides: TGTGCCAGCAGCCAACTCGTCCCTAGCGGGAAATACTTAGATACGCAGTATTTT.